The text below deals with one TCR beta chain. The CDR3 contains 13 residues. In germline, CDR1 is MNHEY, CDR2 SVGAGI. V was clipped by 5 bases and J by 7 bases; unmatched bases: 6. Authors' data handling: From reference gene primer amplification, estimates of nucleated cell counts were derived. Repertoires were generated with immunoSEQ multiplex PCR, while TCRdb's copy carries only in-frame clones and drops some. V, J and clone size reflect that table, while D and trimming were determined from the DNA. The data hold 150,000 to 200,000 clones, with approximately 79% observed a single time. This sample was taken from a study of blood T cell repertoires in COVID-19. Overall study: From the United States, Italy and Spain came samples of acute and convalescent COVID-19. PBMCs, B-cell-depleted T cells, or T cells were the source of the cDNA or gDNA that made up the material.

J is TRBJ2-7 and V is TRBV6-5; 9 bases line up with TRBD1. This clonotype was obtained from a woman older than 75 with acute or convalescent COVID-19. Sequencing input: peripheral blood. Written as DNA, the CDR3 is TGTGCCAGCAGTCCACAGGGGGCGGGGGAGCAGTACTTC. Translation: CASSPQGAGEQYF.